This TCR beta chain originates from a study of cytomegalovirus exposure and HLA in healthy donors. V was cut by 6 bases and J by 7 bases, with 22 bases left in between. Looked up from germline, CDR1 is SNHLY and CDR2 is FYNNEI. The CDR3 extends over 16 amino acids. Primers for the PCR totalled 60 Vbeta and 13 Jbeta. Assay: immunoSEQ multiplex PCR; the TCRdb copy retains only in-frame clones and omits some. The sample contains about 230,000 clones, about 84% of which appear only once. The J gene is TRBJ2-1, the V gene TRBV2; D possibly corresponds to TRBD2 (6 bases). This sequence was found in a human donor in good health. Sequenced input: PBMCs. This CDR3 is CASSPPGLGSGNEQFF. As DNA, the CDR3 is TGTGCCAGCAGCCCCCCGGGACTTGGGTCGGGGAATGAGCAGTTCTTC.